This is a list of T cell receptor beta chains from one sample in a study of shared clonotypes between healthy human individuals. Clones were read by immunoSEQ multiplex PCR, and TCRdb kept only the in-frame ones, dropping some. The table has 2 million to 2.5 million clones, 85% to 95% seen once. Sequencing used naive CD4+ T cells sorted from blood. Receptors originate from a man between 18 and 29 years old in good health. CDR3s include the opening cysteine and the closing phenylalanine or tryptophan. A D gene is named only where the DNA matches it firmly. Clone sizes are given selectively: once, few, many, or a class where the clone is expanded.

d_call	j_call	clone_size	v_call	cdr3_nt	cdr3_aa
NA	TRBJ2-7	NA	TRBV10-2	TGCGCCAGCAGCCTCGGGACTTTAAGCTCCTACGAGCAGTACTTC	CASSLGTLSSYEQYF
NA	TRBJ2-3	NA	TRBV19	TGTGCCAGTACCGGGGCCGCCACAGATACGCAGTATTTT	CASTGAATDTQYF
TRBD2	TRBJ2-3	NA	TRBV5-1	TGCGCCAGCAGCGAGGGACTAGCCGTCCGCACAGATACGCAGTATTTT	CASSEGLAVRTDTQYF
TRBD2	TRBJ2-7	many	TRBV4-1	TGCGCCAGCAGCCAAGAAGGGCTAGCGGGAGAGAACGAGCAGTACTTC	CASSQEGLAGENEQYF
NA	TRBJ1-1	NA	TRBV14	TGTGCCAGCAGCCCCTACCGGGGAGGAGAGAACACTGAAGCTTTCTTT	CASSPYRGGENTEAFF
TRBD1	TRBJ1-4	NA	TRBV5-8	TGTGCCAGCAGCTTGGCGGACAGGGGGCGAGAAAAACTGTTTTTT	CASSLADRGREKLFF
NA	TRBJ2-7	NA	TRBV5-6	TGTGCCAGCAGCTTACAAACAGGGTTACACGAGCAGTACTTC	CASSLQTGLHEQYF
TRBD1	TRBJ1-1	NA	TRBV18	TGTGCCAGCTCATCGGGACAGGGGAACACTGAAGCTTTCTTT	CASSSGQGNTEAFF
NA	TRBJ2-5	NA	TRBV19	TGTGCCAGTAGTATAGGCGGGGAGGATACCCAGTACTTC	CASSIGGEDTQYF
TRBD2	TRBJ2-3	NA	TRBV27	TGTGCCAGCAGTCCAGGGACTAGCGCTAGTTATACGCAGTATTTT	CASSPGTSASYTQYF
NA	TRBJ2-7	NA	TRBV25-1	TGTGCCAGCAGTGAATACGGGGACAAGAGCGAGCAGTACTTC	CASSEYGDKSEQYF
TRBD2	TRBJ2-7	NA	TRBV25-1	TGTGCCAGCAGTGACCCGGGGGGATTAGCCAACGAGCAGTACTTC	CASSDPGGLANEQYF
NA	TRBJ2-2	NA	TRBV11-2	TGTGCCAGCAGCTTAGATCCTCGGCCGGTCGGCACCGGGGAGCTGTTTTTT	CASSLDPRPVGTGELFF
NA	TRBJ2-1	NA	TRBV2	TGTGCCAGCAGTGGAGAGAGGGCTTACAATGAGCAGTTCTTC	CASSGERAYNEQFF
NA	TRBJ1-4	NA	TRBV7-9	TGTGCCAGCAGCCTGCTTGGCCGAGGGCGGGGAAATGAAAAACTGTTTTTT	CASSLLGRGRGNEKLFF
TRBD2	TRBJ2-1	NA	TRBV5-1	TGCGCCAGCAGCCGCGGGGGAAGCTCCTACAATGAGCAGTTCTTC	CASSRGGSSYNEQFF
NA	TRBJ1-3	NA	TRBV7-9	TGTGCCATAGCAGGGCTGCAGGGCTTTGCTGGAAACACCATATATTTT	CAIAGLQGFAGNTIYF
NA	TRBJ1-2	once	TRBV19	TGTGCCAGTAGTCCCGGGACTCCCCAATTTCGGGGCTACACCTTC	CASSPGTPQFRGYTF
NA	TRBJ2-7	NA	TRBV19	TGTGCCAGTAGTATGCAGGGGAGAACTGGGGAGCAGTACTTC	CASSMQGRTGEQYF
TRBD1	TRBJ1-4	NA	TRBV4-1	TGCGCCAGCAGCCTTACCGGGACAGGGGGTGAAAAACTGTTTTTT	CASSLTGTGGEKLFF
TRBD1	TRBJ2-4	NA	TRBV14	TGTGCCAGCAGCCTGGCCGGGACAGGGGGTTACATTCAGTACTTC	CASSLAGTGGYIQYF
TRBD1	TRBJ1-2	NA	TRBV30	TGTGCCTGGAGTGTTAAGGACAGGGAGGTTAACTATGGCTACACCTTC	CAWSVKDREVNYGYTF
NA	TRBJ1-2	once	TRBV21-1	TGTGCCAGCAGATCCTTGGGACCCGACTTCGGCTTC	CASRSLGPDFGF
NA	TRBJ2-7	NA	TRBV2	TGTGCCAGCAGTAGGGACGTCCGCGACGAGCAGTACTTC	CASSRDVRDEQYF
TRBD2	TRBJ2-7	few	TRBV5-4	TGTGCCAGCAGCGTATGGACTAGCGGGAGTCCCTACGAGCAGTACTTC	CASSVWTSGSPYEQYF
NA	TRBJ2-1	NA	TRBV5-1	TGCGCCAGCAGCTTGATGGCCCCGCCCCCTCATGAGCAGTTCTTC	CASSLMAPPPHEQFF
NA	TRBJ1-3	NA	TRBV28	TGTGCCAGCAGTTCCCCAAAAACCGGGACACGAGGAAACACCATATATTTT	CASSSPKTGTRGNTIYF